These 32 T cell receptor beta chains originate from one sample sequenced in a study of T cell repertoires in cytomegalovirus infection. TCRdb processed the reads anew with MiXCR; each CDR3 protein has one entry. The table records roughly 230,000 distinct CDR3 sequences, roughly 20% of them present only once. The sequencing input was CD8+ T cells from PBMCs. These receptor sequences come from a human donor in good health (CMV status not recorded). Some clones in this sample may be carry-over from other donors' samples.

The chain joins TRBV2 to TRBJ2-2; D unclear. CDR3 length: 12 residues. Deletions cut 2 bases from V and 6 bases from J, with 4 bases between. The V gene's germline CDR1 is SNHLY and CDR2 FYNNEI. The CDR3, as DNA: TGTGCCAGCAGTGAATGGCCCGGGGAGCTGTTTTTT. Its protein product is CASSEWPGELFF. Together with reference TRBV2 and TRBJ2-2, the CDR3 gives the full variable domain: EPEVTQTPSHQVTQMGQEVILRCVPISNHLYFYWYRQILGQKVEFLVSFYNNEISEKSEIFDDQFSVERPDGSNFTLKIRSTKLEDSAMYFCASSEWPGELFFGEGSRLTVL.

A remark on this clonotype: This likely comes from a read error, as the CDR3 has no conserved phenylalanine or tryptophan at its end. The DNA is left out, because the CDR3 cannot be placed on it with certainty; the CDR3 is given as TCRdb lists it. V and J are TRBV6-6 and TRBJ2-5; TRBD2 is the table's D call and was not checked against the DNA. Germline V CDR1 and CDR2: MNHNY, SVGAGI (reference sequence). The CDR3 comprises 13 residues, both ends counted. CDR3 sequence reads: CASRSGTSGHDVL.

This clonotype showed up just a few times. The chain links TRBV19 to TRBJ1-3; tentatively, D is TRBD1 (5 bases). Germline-derived CDR1 and CDR2 are LNHDA and SQIVND (reference sequence). The CDR3 has 15 amino acids. Deletions cut 3 bases from V and 2 bases from J, with 11 bases between. The CDR3 is CASSIFGDAGNTIYF. In DNA form, the CDR3 reads TGTGCCAGTAGTATTTTCGGGGACGCTGGAAACACCATATATTTT.

V is TRBV28 and J is TRBJ2-2; a weak D match, TRBD2 (5 bases). This CDR3 spans 14 amino acids. V was pared by 7 bases and J by 3 bases, with 12 bases between. The germline gives CDR1 MDHEN, CDR2 SYDVKM. The CDR3 loop is CASIGGPDTGELFF. CDR3 nucleotides: TGTGCCAGCATCGGAGGCCCAGACACCGGGGAGCTGTTTTTT.

This clonotype was observed a few times. V usage is TRBV5-4 and J usage is TRBJ2-1; D gene ambiguous. This CDR3 region has 18 residues. The germline CDR1 and CDR2 sequences are SGHNT and YYREEE (reference sequence). Trimming shortened V by 1 base and J by 2 bases, and 19 bases separated the two germline ends. CDR3 amino acids: CASSLYPSGQLAYNEQFF. The DNA for the CDR3 is TGTGCCAGCAGCTTGTATCCATCAGGCCAATTAGCCTACAATGAGCAGTTCTTC.

This clonotype was recorded a few times. The chain recombines TRBV28 with TRBJ2-1; D is perhaps TRBD1 or TRBD2 (5 bases each). Deletions cut 10 bases from V and 3 bases from J, with 16 bases between. There are 14 residues in the CDR3. Germline values: CDR1 MDHEN, CDR2 SYDVKM. The chain's CDR3 is CATSSGTDYNEQFF. The CDR3 DNA reads as TGTGCCACCTCCTCCGGGACGGACTACAATGAGCAGTTCTTC.

The rearrangement links TRBV6-2 or TRBV6-3 to TRBJ1-5, with D maybe TRBD1 (6 bases). Germline loops: CDR1 MNHEY, CDR2 SVGEGT. The CDR3 consists of 16 residues. V lost 3 bases and J 0 bases, leaving 12 bases between the germline ends. As DNA, the CDR3 is TGTGCCAGCAGTTATATGGGGACAAATAGCAATCAGCCCCAGCATTTT. This encodes CASSYMGTNSNQPQHF.

This clonotype showed up just a few times. The gene calls are TRBV27 and TRBJ2-1; D remains unclear. Germline CDR1 reads MNHEY; CDR2 reads SMNVEV (reference sequence). The V gene lost 6 bases and the J gene lost 7 bases, with 7 bases spanning the gap. The CDR3 totals 11 residues. The CDR3 nucleotides read TGTGCCAGCAGCCAACAGAATGAGCAGTTCTTC. It yields the protein CASSQQNEQFF.

This clonotype was counted a few times. The chain is built from TRBV5-1 and TRBJ1-5; D remains ambiguous. The CDR3 totals 15 residues. The germline V and J ends were trimmed by 4 bases and 0 bases, with 11 bases remaining between them. Germline assignment: CDR1 SGHRS and CDR2 YFSETQ. The chain's CDR3 is CASSEGPYSNQPQHF. Here the CDR3 DNA reads TGCGCCAGCAGCGAGGGTCCTTATAGCAATCAGCCCCAGCATTTT.

This clonotype showed up just a few times. As DNA, the CDR3 is TGTGCCAGCAGCAGCCCTCAGGGACCCGGGGAGCTGTTTTTT. Translation: CASSSPQGPGELFF. The rearrangement uses TRBV11-2 and TRBJ2-2, with D perhaps matching TRBD1 or TRBD2 (5 bases each). The germline V gene encodes CDR1 SGHAT and CDR2 FQNNGV. The CDR3 sequence is 14 residues long. Trimming stripped 5 bases from V and 6 bases from J, with 13 bases between.

This clonotype turned up a few times. This rearrangement joins TRBV28 to TRBJ2-7; D remains unclear. Germline loops: CDR1 MDHEN, CDR2 SYDVKM. The CDR3 has 15 amino acids. V dropped 5 bases and J dropped 1 base, with 15 bases sitting between them. CDR3 sequence: CASSPIDPGSYEQYF. The CDR3 DNA reads TGTGCCAGCAGTCCGATAGATCCCGGATCCTACGAGCAGTACTTC.

V is TRBV9 and J is TRBJ1-1; no firm D call. The CDR3 is 17 residues long. V lost 0 bases and J 0 bases, leaving 15 bases between the germline ends. Germline V gene data show CDR1 as SGDLS and CDR2 as YYNGEE. CDR3 amino acids: CASSVESTGNLNTEAFF. The CDR3 coding sequence is TGTGCCAGCAGCGTAGAATCGACTGGCAATTTGAACACTGAAGCTTTCTTT.

This clonotype was counted a few times. The chain has TRBV20-1 and TRBJ2-1; 9 nucleotides align to TRBD2. The trim removed 3 bases at V and 0 bases at J, leaving 6 bases unmatched. The length of the CDR3 is 16 residues. Germline CDR1 reads DFQATT; CDR2 reads SNEGSKA (reference sequence). The CDR3 sequence: CSARSSGAASYNEQFF. Written as DNA, the CDR3 is TGCAGTGCTAGGTCTAGCGGGGCCGCCTCCTACAATGAGCAGTTCTTC.

This clonotype was counted ten times or more. This rearrangement joins TRBV7-8 to TRBJ2-3; possibly TRBD1 or TRBD2 for D (5 bases each). Trimming cost V 6 bases and J 4 bases, with 20 bases left between them. The germline gives CDR1 SGHVS, CDR2 FQNEAQ. CDR3 length: 16 amino acids. The CDR3 is CASRRQSSRLADTQYF. The CDR3 region has the DNA TGTGCCAGCAGACGACAGTCTAGCCGGCTTGCAGATACGCAGTATTTT.

As concerns this clonotype: This is likely a read error, given that the CDR3 carries no conserved phenylalanine or tryptophan at its end. This chain joins TRBV7-8 and TRBJ2-5; D possibly corresponds to TRBD1 (6 bases). The CDR3 has 16 amino acids. The germline gives CDR1 SGHVS, CDR2 FQNEAQ. With 3 bases removed from V and 1 base from J, the gap between germline ends came to 15 bases. CDR3 sequence reads: CASSLGALGAQETQYY. In DNA form, the CDR3 reads TGTGCCAGCAGCTTGGGGGCTCTGGGGGCCCAAGAGACCCAGTACTAC.

The chain uses TRBV12-3 or TRBV12-4 and TRBJ2-7; TRBD1 aligns across 11 bases. V shed 5 bases and J 4 bases; nucleotides not matched to a gene: 1. This CDR3 contains 13 residues. CDR3 sequence reads: CASSGTGGYEQYF. The CDR3 DNA reads as TGTGCCAGCAGTGGGACAGGGGGGTACGAGCAGTACTTC.

The gene calls are TRBV4-1 and TRBJ2-1, with 8 bases lining up with TRBD2. The length of the CDR3 is 16 residues. Trimming removed 0 bases from V and 7 bases from J; junction bases left unmatched: 8. The germline gives CDR1 MGHRA, CDR2 YSYEKL. CDR3 in amino acids: CASSQDPGGAWNEQFF. The CDR3 nucleotides read TGCGCCAGCAGCCAAGATCCCGGGGGGGCGTGGAATGAGCAGTTCTTC.

In its sample, this clonotype was seen many times. The J gene is TRBJ2-1, the V gene TRBV28; 12 bases are a match to TRBD2. CDR1 is MDHEN and CDR2 is SYDVKM in the germline V gene. With 6 bases clipped from V and 6 bases from J, the junction kept 9 bases outside the gene matches. The CDR3 sequence is 16 residues long. The CDR3, as DNA: TGTGCCAGCAGATCTAGCGGGGGGGCTCGGACCAATGAGCAGTTCTTC. Its translation: CASRSSGGARTNEQFF.

Ten or more counts support this clonotype. The chain is built from TRBV5-5 and TRBJ1-1; TRBD1 matches at 7 bases. V gave up 2 bases and J gave up 0 bases; unmatched junction bases: 1. This CDR3 contains 14 residues. The V gene's germline CDR1 is SGHKS and CDR2 YYEKEE (reference sequence). The chain's CDR3 is CASSLGTVNTEAFF. The CDR3, as DNA: TGTGCCAGCAGCTTAGGGACAGTGAACACTGAAGCTTTCTTT.

This clonotype was counted many times. CDR3 region: CSARDGQYTGELFF. CDR3 sequence (DNA): TGCAGTGCTAGAGATGGGCAGTATACCGGGGAGCTGTTTTTT. The rearrangement links TRBV20-1 to TRBJ2-2; D remains ambiguous. Germline-derived CDR1 and CDR2 are DFQATT and SNEGSKA (reference sequence). The V end lost 0 bases, the J end lost 5 bases, and 10 bases lay between the germline ends. The CDR3 totals 14 residues.

Within the sample, this clonotype is large (0.1 to 1%). The chain recombines TRBV5-1 with TRBJ2-3, with 10 bases matching TRBD2. The germline gives CDR1 SGHRS, CDR2 YFSETQ. The CDR3 contains 19 residues. V shed 3 bases and J 3 bases; nucleotides not matched to a gene: 16. The CDR3 protein is CASSSSEDAPGLATDTQYF. The DNA of the CDR3 is TGCGCCAGCAGCTCGTCTGAGGACGCTCCGGGACTAGCGACAGATACGCAGTATTTT.

V gene TRBV29-1 combines with J gene TRBJ2-3; unclear D gene. The CDR3 is 12 residues long. V shed 6 bases and J shed 2 bases, with 9 bases lying between them. Germline CDR1 is SQVTM and CDR2 is ANQGSEA. CDR3 region: CSVVWNTDTQYF. As DNA, the CDR3 is TGCAGCGTGGTTTGGAACACAGATACGCAGTATTTT.

This sequence joins TRBV11-1 and TRBJ2-7, with TRBD2 as a possible D gene (6 bases). Germline V gene data show CDR1 as SGHAT and CDR2 as FQDESV (reference sequence). The CDR3 runs to 14 residues. The germline V and J ends were trimmed by 5 bases and 6 bases, with 17 bases remaining between them. CDR3 DNA sequence: TGTGCCAGCAGCGATGGACTAACGTCTGCCGAGCAGTACTTC. It is translated as CASSDGLTSAEQYF.

The chain is built from TRBV24-1 and TRBJ2-1; perhaps D is TRBD1 or TRBD2 (5 bases each). CDR1 is KGHDR, CDR2 SFDVKD, per germline. Trimming took off 1 base at V and 8 bases at J, with 8 bases between the two ends. This CDR3 has 13 residues. The CDR3 protein is CATSDFQGDEQFF. The CDR3 region has the DNA TGTGCCACCAGTGATTTTCAGGGAGATGAGCAGTTCTTC.

This chain connects TRBV7-9 to TRBJ2-2; 8 bases are shared with TRBD1. The germline CDR1 and CDR2 sequences are SEHNR and FQNEAQ (reference sequence). The CDR3 is made up of 16 amino acids. The V and J ends lost 1 base and 1 base, in that order; junction bases with no gene match: 2. The CDR3 nucleotides read TGTGCCAGCAGCTTAGGACAGGGGAAGAACACCGGGGAGCTGTTTTTT. Translating it yields CASSLGQGKNTGELFF.

This clonotype has at least ten counts. The gene calls are TRBV7-3 and TRBJ2-1, with D possibly matching TRBD1 (5 bases). The V end was cut by 2 bases, the J end by 3 bases, with 26 bases between. The CDR3 runs 20 residues. Germline V gene data show CDR1 as SGHTA and CDR2 as FQGTGA. CDR3 sequence: CASSLSGSSKWEHFYNEQFF. CDR3 coding DNA: TGTGCCAGCAGCTTATCAGGGTCCAGCAAATGGGAACACTTCTACAATGAGCAGTTCTTC. The complete variable domain, with remaining parts taken from reference TRBV7-3 and TRBJ2-1, reads GAGVSQTPSNKVTEKGKYVELRCDPISGHTALYWYRQSLGQGPEFLIYFQGTGAADDSGLPNDRFFAVRPEGSVSTLKIQRTERGDSAVYLCASSLSGSSKWEHFYNEQFFGPGTRLTVL.

Many counts were recorded for this clonotype. The genes are TRBV7-2 and TRBJ2-7; D gene unclear. CDR1 and CDR2 from the germline V gene are SGHTA and FQGNSA. The CDR3 contains 13 residues. The V and J ends lost 1 base and 6 bases respectively, with 10 bases between them. CDR3 bases: TGTGCCAGCAGCTTAGATCTCGTACGCGAGCAGTACTTC. Translated: CASSLDLVREQYF.

There are many counts of this clonotype. The gene calls are TRBV28 and TRBJ2-2, with TRBD1 matching 9 bases. The V gene end was trimmed by 6 bases and the J gene end by 5 bases; junction bases not matched to a gene: 7. The length of the CDR3 is 15 residues. Germline CDR1 is MDHEN and CDR2 is SYDVKM. This CDR3 is CASSRGQGGTGELFF. CDR3 DNA: TGTGCCAGCAGCCGGGGACAGGGCGGGACCGGGGAGCTGTTTTTT.

V gene TRBV20-1 combines with J gene TRBJ2-1; D possibly corresponds to TRBD2 (7 bases). Trimming cost V 5 bases and J 4 bases, with 21 bases left between them. CDR1 is DFQATT, CDR2 SNEGSKA, per germline (reference sequence). The CDR3 spans 16 residues. CDR3 amino acids: CSAFLVRGLSYNEQFF. The CDR3 DNA reads as TGCAGTGCTTTTCTTGTGCGGGGGCTTTCTTACAATGAGCAGTTCTTC.

In this sample, this clonotype turned up many times. This chain uses TRBV29-1 with TRBJ1-2, with a weak D call TRBD1 (5 bases). Germline CDR1 reads SQVTM; CDR2 reads ANQGSEA. Trimming removed 5 bases from V and 4 bases from J, with 14 bases in between. The CDR3 extends over 13 amino acids. CDR3: CSVLPGGIYGYTF. CDR3 DNA sequence: TGCAGCGTTCTGCCCGGGGGGATCTATGGCTACACCTTC.

This clonotype occurred a few times. V usage is TRBV19 and J usage is TRBJ1-1; no clear D gene. From germline, CDR1 is LNHDA and CDR2 SQIVND (reference sequence). The CDR3 runs 11 residues. V gave up 6 bases and J gave up 3 bases, with 5 bases separating them. CDR3 residues: CASSGYTEAFF. The CDR3 nucleotides are TGTGCCAGTAGCGGATACACTGAAGCTTTCTTT.

Many counts were recorded for this clonotype. This chain connects TRBV6-6 to TRBJ2-7; D remains unclear. Trimming removed 5 bases from V and 2 bases from J, with 7 bases in between. Germline V gene lookup returns CDR1 MNHNY and CDR2 SVGAGI (reference sequence). The length of the CDR3 is 12 residues. The CDR3 region is CASSPGTYEQYF. CDR3 sequence (DNA): TGTGCCAGCAGTCCCGGCACCTACGAGCAGTACTTC.